Reported below is one T cell receptor (beta chain). Measured with immunoSEQ multiplex PCR; TCRdb has only the in-frame clones, and not every one. There are fewer than 200,000 clones in the sample; about 93% occur only once, and 4.1% lies in the top ten. This entry belongs to a study of control samples from healthy donors and cancer patients. Germline CDR1 reads SGHAT; CDR2 reads FQNNGV. V was pared by 3 bases and J by 5 bases, with 8 bases between. The CDR3 sequence is 12 residues long. The specimen was blood. The TCR comes from a woman in her sixties or seventies in good health. This chain uses TRBV11-2 with TRBJ2-7; no clear D. CDR3 nucleotide sequence: TGTGCCAGCAGCTTTCCCGGTCACGAGCAGTACTTC. Residues: CASSFPGHEQYF.